This paragraph reports one T cell receptor (beta chain). The CDR3 is made up of 16 amino acids. With V trimmed by 6 bases and J by 2 bases, 10 bases remained unmatched. Germline V gives CDR1 MNHEY, CDR2 SMNVEV (reference sequence). This entry belongs to a study of ipilimumab plus nivolumab after autologous stem cell transplantation. Generated by immunoSEQ multiplex PCR, the TCRdb table keeps only in-frame clones and is missing some. This sample carries about 1,700 clones, around nine tenths of them seen once, and the ten largest clones take 20% to 25%. The chain combines TRBV27 with TRBJ1-5; 7 bases are a match to TRBD1. The TCR was taken from a male donor with multiple myeloma. The sequenced sample was PBMCs, obtained in a trial of ipilimumab plus nivolumab as post-transplant consolidation. CDR3 bases: TGTGCCAGCAGAAAGACCGGGACAGCAGGCAATCAGCCCCAGCATTTT. Translation gives CASRKTGTAGNQPQHF.